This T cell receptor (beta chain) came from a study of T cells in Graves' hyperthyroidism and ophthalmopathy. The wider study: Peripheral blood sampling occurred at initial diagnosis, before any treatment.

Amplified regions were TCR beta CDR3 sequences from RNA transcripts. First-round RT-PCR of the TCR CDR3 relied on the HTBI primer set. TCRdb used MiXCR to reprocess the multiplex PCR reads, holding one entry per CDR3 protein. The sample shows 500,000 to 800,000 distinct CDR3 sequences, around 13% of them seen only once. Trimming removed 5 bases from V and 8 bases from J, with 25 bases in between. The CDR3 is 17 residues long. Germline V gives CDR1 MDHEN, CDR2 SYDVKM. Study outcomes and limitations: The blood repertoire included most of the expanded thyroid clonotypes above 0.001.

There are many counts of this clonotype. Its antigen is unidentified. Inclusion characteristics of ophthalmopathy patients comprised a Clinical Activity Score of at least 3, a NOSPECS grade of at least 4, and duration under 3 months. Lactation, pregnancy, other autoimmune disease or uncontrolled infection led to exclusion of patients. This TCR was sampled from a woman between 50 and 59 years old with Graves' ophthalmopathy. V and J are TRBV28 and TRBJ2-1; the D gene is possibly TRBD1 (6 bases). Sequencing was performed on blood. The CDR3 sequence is CASSPRTGTRGFDEQFF. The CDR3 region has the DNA TGTGCCAGCAGTCCAAGAACCGGGACAAGAGGGTTCGATGAGCAGTTCTTC.